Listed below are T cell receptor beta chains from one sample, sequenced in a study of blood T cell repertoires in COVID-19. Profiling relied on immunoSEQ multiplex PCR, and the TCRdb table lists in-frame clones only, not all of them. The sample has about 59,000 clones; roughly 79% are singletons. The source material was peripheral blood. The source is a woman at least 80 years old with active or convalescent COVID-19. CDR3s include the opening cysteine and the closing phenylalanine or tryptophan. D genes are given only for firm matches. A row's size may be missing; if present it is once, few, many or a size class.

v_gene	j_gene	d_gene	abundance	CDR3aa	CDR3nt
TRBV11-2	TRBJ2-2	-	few	CASSVGGPWELFF	TGTGCCAGCAGCGTCGGGGGTCCCTGGGAGCTGTTTTTT
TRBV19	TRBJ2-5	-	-	CATARDQETQYF	TGTGCCACTGCTCGGGATCAAGAGACCCAGTACTTC
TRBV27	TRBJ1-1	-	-	CASRSQGRNTEAFF	TGTGCCAGCAGGTCACAGGGAAGGAACACTGAAGCTTTCTTT
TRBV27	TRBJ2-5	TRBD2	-	CASATSGGYQETQYF	TGTGCCAGCGCAACTAGCGGGGGGTACCAAGAGACCCAGTACTTC
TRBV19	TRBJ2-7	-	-	CASSIARGSYEQYF	TGTGCCAGTAGTATCGCCAGGGGATCGTACGAGCAGTACTTC
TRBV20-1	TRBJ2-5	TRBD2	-	CSASSSGGWRETQYF	TGCAGTGCTAGTTCCAGCGGGGGGTGGAGAGAGACCCAGTACTTC
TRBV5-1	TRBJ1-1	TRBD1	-	CASSSFGTENTEAFF	TGCGCCAGCAGTTCGTTCGGGACAGAGAACACTGAAGCTTTCTTT
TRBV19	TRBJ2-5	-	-	CASSLTLVGQETQYF	TGTGCCAGTAGCCTTACTCTAGTGGGCCAAGAGACCCAGTACTTC
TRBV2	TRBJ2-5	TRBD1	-	CASNDRAETQYF	TGTGCCAGCAATGACAGGGCAGAGACCCAGTACTTC
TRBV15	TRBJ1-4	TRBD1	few	CATSRAGGEGEKLFF	TGTGCCACCAGCAGGGCAGGGGGCGAGGGTGAAAAACTGTTTTTT
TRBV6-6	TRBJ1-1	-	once	CASSYTTTDEAFF	TGTGCCAGCAGTTACACAACGACAGATGAAGCTTTCTTT
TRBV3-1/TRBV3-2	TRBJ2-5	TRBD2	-	CASSRTSGGQETQYF	TGTGCCAGCAGCCGGACTAGCGGGGGGCAAGAGACCCAGTACTTC
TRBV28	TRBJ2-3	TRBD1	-	CASSPPGTGHAGTQYF	TGTGCCAGCAGCCCTCCCGGGACAGGGCATGCAGGTACGCAGTATTTT
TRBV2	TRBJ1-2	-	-	CASSEDSYGYTF	TGTGCCAGCAGTGAAGACAGCTATGGCTACACCTTC
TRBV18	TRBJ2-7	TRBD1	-	CASSFTGTGDEQYF	TGTGCCAGCTCATTTACCGGGACAGGGGACGAGCAGTACTTC
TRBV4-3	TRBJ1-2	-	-	CASSQEVRGVYGYTF	TGCGCCAGCAGCCAAGAAGTGCGGGGGGTCTATGGCTACACCTTC
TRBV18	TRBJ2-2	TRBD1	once	CASSPTGVGTGELFF	TGTGCCAGCTCACCGACAGGGGTCGGTACCGGGGAGCTGTTTTTT
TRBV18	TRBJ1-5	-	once	CASSLSDNQPQHF	TGTGCCAGCTCACTGTCAGACAATCAGCCCCAGCATTTT
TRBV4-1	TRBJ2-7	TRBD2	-	CASSQVAGGEMYEQYF	TGCGCCAGCAGCCAAGTAGCGGGGGGGGAAATGTACGAGCAGTACTTC
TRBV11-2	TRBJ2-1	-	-	CASSLLQGGLNEQFF	TGTGCCAGCAGCCTCCTTCAAGGAGGGCTAAATGAGCAGTTCTTC
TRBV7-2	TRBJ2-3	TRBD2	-	CASSWTSGVVTDTQYF	TGTGCCAGCAGCTGGACTAGCGGGGTTGTCACAGATACGCAGTATTTT
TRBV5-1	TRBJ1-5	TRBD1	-	CASSPGQGRQPQHF	TGCGCCAGCAGCCCAGGACAGGGCCGACAGCCCCAGCATTTT
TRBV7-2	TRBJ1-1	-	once	CASSVGSGQSVQGAFF	TGTGCCAGCAGCGTCGGATCAGGGCAGTCGGTTCAGGGAGCTTTCTTT
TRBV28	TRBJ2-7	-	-	CASSLHRDHEQYF	TGTGCCAGCAGTTTGCACAGGGACCACGAGCAGTACTTC
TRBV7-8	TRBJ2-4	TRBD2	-	CASSLERGAKNIQYF	TGTGCCAGCAGCTTAGAGCGGGGCGCCAAAAACATTCAGTACTTC
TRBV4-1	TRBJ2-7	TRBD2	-	CASSQSPAGGFYEQYF	TGCGCCAGCAGCCAAAGCCCAGCGGGGGGTTTCTACGAGCAGTACTTC
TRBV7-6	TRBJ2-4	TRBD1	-	CASSLGVSWDRPKNIQYF	TGTGCCAGCAGCTTAGGCGTCTCTTGGGACAGACCCAAAAACATTCAGTACTTC
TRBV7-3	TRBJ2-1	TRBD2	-	CASSRGVDEQFF	TGTGCCAGCAGCCGGGGGGTTGATGAGCAGTTCTTC
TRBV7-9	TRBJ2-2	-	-	CASSFYGDPNSGELFF	TGTGCCAGCAGCTTCTATGGAGATCCGAACTCCGGGGAGCTGTTTTTT
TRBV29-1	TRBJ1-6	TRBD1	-	CSVAGQGGSPLHF	TGCAGCGTTGCGGGACAGGGAGGTTCACCCCTCCACTTT
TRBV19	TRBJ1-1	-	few	CASSKRGTEAFF	TGTGCCAGTAGTAAAAGGGGCACTGAAGCTTTCTTT
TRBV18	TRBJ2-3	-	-	CASSPPFLGTDTQYF	TGTGCCAGCTCACCACCGTTCCTCGGCACAGATACGCAGTATTTT
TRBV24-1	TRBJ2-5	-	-	CATSDLREAGETQYF	TGTGCCACCAGTGATTTGCGGGAAGCCGGCGAGACCCAGTACTTC
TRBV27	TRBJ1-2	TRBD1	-	CASSLSGQGLGYTF	TGTGCCAGCAGTTTATCTGGACAGGGACTTGGCTACACCTTC
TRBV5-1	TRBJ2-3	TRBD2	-	CASSLGLAGVSTDTQYF	TGCGCCAGCAGCTTGGGACTAGCGGGGGTAAGCACAGATACGCAGTATTTT
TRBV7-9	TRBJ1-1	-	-	CASSYLRDRGTEAFF	TGTGCCAGCAGCTACCTCCGGGACCGGGGGACTGAAGCTTTCTTT
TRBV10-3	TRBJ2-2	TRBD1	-	CAIKTGTVNTGELFF	TGTGCCATTAAAACCGGGACAGTCAACACCGGGGAGCTGTTTTTT
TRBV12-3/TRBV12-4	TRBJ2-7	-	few	CASSLSGSEQYF	TGTGCCAGCAGTTTATCGGGGAGTGAGCAGTACTTC
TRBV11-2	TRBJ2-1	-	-	CASLSYNEQFF	TGTGCCAGCCTCTCCTACAATGAGCAGTTCTTC
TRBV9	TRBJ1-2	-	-	CASNGTFYGYTF	TGTGCCAGCAATGGCACGTTCTATGGCTACACCTTC